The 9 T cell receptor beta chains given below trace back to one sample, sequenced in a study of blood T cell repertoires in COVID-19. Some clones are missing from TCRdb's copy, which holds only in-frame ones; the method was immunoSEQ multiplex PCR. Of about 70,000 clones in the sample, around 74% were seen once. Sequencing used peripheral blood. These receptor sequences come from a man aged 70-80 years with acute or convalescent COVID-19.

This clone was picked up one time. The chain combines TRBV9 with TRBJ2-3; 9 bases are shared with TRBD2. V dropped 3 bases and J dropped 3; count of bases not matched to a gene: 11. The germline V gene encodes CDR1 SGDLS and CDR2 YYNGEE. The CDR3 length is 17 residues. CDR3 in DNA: TGTGCCAGCAGCGCCGTAGGTGCGGGAGGGTTAACAGATACGCAGTATTTT. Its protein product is CASSAVGAGGLTDTQYF.

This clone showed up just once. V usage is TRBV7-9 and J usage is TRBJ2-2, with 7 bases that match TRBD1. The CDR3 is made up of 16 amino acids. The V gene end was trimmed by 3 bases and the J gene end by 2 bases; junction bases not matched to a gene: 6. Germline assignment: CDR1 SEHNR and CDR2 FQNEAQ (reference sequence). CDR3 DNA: TGTGCCAGCAGCTTTCTTCGGACAGGCAACACCGGGGAGCTGTTTTTT. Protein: CASSFLRTGNTGELFF.

This CDR3 is CASSSRAQSSGNTIYF. The CDR3 DNA reads TGTGCCAGCAGTTCCAGGGCCCAGAGCTCTGGAAACACCATATATTTT. The chain couples TRBV27 to TRBJ1-3; D is perhaps TRBD1 (5 bases). V gave up 4 bases and J gave up 0 bases, with 13 bases separating them. The germline V gene has CDR1 MNHEY and CDR2 SMNVEV (reference sequence). The CDR3 consists of 16 residues.

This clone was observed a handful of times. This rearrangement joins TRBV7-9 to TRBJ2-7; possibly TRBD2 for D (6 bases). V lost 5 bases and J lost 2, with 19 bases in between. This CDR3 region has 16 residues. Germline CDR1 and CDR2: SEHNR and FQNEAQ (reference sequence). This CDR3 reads CASSPTSGTGAYEQYF. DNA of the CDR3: TGTGCCAGCAGCCCTACCAGTGGGACTGGCGCCTACGAGCAGTACTTC.

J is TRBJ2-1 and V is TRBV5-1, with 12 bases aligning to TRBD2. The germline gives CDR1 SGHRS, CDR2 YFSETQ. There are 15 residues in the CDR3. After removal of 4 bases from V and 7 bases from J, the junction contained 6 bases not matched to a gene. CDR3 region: CASSTTSGRRNEQFF. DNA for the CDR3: TGCGCCAGCAGCACCACTAGCGGGAGGAGAAATGAGCAGTTCTTC.

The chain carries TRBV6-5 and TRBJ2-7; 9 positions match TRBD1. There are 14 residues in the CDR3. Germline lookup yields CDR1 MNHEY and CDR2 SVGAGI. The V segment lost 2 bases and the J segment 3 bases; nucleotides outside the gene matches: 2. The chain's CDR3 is CASSYRDRVYEQYF. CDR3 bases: TGTGCCAGCAGTTACCGGGACAGGGTCTACGAGCAGTACTTC.

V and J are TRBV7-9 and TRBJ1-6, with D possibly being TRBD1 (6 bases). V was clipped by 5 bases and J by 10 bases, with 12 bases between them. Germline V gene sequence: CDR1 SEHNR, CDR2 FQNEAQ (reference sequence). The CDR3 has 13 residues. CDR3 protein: CASSPQGSSPLHF. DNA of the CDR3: TGTGCCAGCAGCCCTCAGGGGAGCTCACCCCTCCACTTT.

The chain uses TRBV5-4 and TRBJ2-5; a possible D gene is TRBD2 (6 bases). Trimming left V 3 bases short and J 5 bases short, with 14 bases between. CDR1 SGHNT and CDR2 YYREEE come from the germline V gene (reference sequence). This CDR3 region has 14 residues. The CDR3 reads CASSYDPGGETQYF. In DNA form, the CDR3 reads TGTGCCAGCAGCTATGACCCCGGGGGTGAGACCCAGTACTTC.

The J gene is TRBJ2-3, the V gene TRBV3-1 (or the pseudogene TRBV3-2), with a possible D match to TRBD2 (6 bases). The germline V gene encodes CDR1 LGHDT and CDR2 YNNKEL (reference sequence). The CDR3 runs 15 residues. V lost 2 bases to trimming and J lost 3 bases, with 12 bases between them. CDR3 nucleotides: TGTGCCAGCAGCCAATGGGGGGACTCAACAGATACGCAGTATTTT. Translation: CASSQWGDSTDTQYF.